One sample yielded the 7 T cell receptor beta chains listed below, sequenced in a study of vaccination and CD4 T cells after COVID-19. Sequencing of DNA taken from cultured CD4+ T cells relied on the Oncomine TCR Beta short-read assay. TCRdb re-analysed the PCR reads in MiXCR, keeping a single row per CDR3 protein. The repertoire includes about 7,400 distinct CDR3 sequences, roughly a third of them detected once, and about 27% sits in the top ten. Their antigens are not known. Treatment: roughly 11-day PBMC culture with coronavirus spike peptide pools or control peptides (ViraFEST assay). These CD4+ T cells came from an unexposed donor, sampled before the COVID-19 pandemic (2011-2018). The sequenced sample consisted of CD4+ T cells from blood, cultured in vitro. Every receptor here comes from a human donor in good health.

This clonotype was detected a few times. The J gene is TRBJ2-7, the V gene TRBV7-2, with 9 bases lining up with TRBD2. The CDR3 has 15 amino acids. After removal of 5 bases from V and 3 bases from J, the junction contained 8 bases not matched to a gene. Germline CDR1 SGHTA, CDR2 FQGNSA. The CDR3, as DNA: TGTGCCAGCAGCCTCCTCGGACTAGCGAGCTACGAGCAGTACTTC. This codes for CASSLLGLASYEQYF.

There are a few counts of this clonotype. The CDR3 DNA is TGCGCCAGCAGTACTGGACAGGCTGTCTATGGCTACACCTTC. Amino acids: CASSTGQAVYGYTF. This rearrangement joins TRBV5-1 to TRBJ1-2; 7 bases align to TRBD1. CDR3 length equals 14 residues. From germline, CDR1 is SGHRS and CDR2 YFSETQ. V shed 5 bases, J shed 4 bases, and the junction held 8 bases outside the gene matches.

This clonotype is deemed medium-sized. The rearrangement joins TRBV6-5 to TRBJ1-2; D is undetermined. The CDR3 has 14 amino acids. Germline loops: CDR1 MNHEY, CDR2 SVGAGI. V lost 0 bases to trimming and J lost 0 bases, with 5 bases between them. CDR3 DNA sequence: TGTGCCAGCAGTTACTCGGGAGCTAACTATGGCTACACCTTC. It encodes CASSYSGANYGYTF.

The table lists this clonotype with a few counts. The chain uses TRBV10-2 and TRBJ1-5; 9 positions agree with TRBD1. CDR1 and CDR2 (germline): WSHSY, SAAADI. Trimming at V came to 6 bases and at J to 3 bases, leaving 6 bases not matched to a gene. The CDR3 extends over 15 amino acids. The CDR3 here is CASSLTGGINQPQHF. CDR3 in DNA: TGCGCCAGCAGCCTGACAGGGGGGATCAATCAGCCCCAGCATTTT.

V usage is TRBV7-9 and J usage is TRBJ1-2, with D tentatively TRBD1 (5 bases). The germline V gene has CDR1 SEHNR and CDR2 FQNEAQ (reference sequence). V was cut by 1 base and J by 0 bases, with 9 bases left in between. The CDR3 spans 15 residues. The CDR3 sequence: CASSLGGGANYGYTF. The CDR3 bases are TGTGCCAGCAGCTTAGGTGGGGGGGCTAACTATGGCTACACCTTC.

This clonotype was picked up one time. CDR3 sequence (DNA): TGTGCCAGTAGTATCCGGGACTCTGGCTACACCTTC. It is translated as CASSIRDSGYTF. This chain joins TRBV19 and TRBJ1-2; D is possibly TRBD1 (5 bases). Trimming stripped 3 bases from V and 7 bases from J, with 9 bases between. The CDR3 length is 12 residues. CDR1 LNHDA and CDR2 SQIVND come from the germline V gene (reference sequence). Full variable domain (missing parts from reference TRBV19 and TRBJ1-2): DGGITQSPKYLFRKEGQNVTLSCEQNLNHDAMYWYRQDPGQGLRLIYYSQIVNDFQKGDIAEGYSVSREKKESFPLTVTSAQKNPTAFYLCASSIRDSGYTFGSGTRLTVV.

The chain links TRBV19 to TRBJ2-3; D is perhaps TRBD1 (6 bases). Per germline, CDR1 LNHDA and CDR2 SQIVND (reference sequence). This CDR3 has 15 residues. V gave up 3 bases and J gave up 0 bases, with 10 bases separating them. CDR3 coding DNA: TGTGCCAGTAGTATTATGGGACAAAGCACAGATACGCAGTATTTT. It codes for CASSIMGQSTDTQYF.